The clone carrying this T cell receptor beta chain has only a few counts. No antigen is known for it. Donors had nominal health at sampling but likely had unrecorded immune exposures. The sample originates from a study of cytomegalovirus exposure and HLA in healthy donors. The CDR3 consists of 13 residues. The PCR employed 60 Vbeta primers together with 13 Jbeta primers. The protocol was immunoSEQ multiplex PCR, while the TCRdb copy is restricted to in-frame clones and leaves out a portion. This table has some 180,000 clones, roughly a tenth appearing once. Study results and limitations: In a later analysis, donors in an Asian-associated ancestry cluster reportedly had fewer N-insertions in productive TCRs than the cohort mean.

The V call is TRBV21-1, the J call TRBJ2-1; TRBD2, the table's D call, was not compared with the DNA. TRBV21-1 is annotated as a pseudogene. Sequencing was performed on PBMCs. This clonotype was sampled from a woman aged 25 to 39 in good health and CMV-seropositive. CDR3 residues: CASPIPLDNEQFF. CDR3 sequence (DNA): TGTGCCAGCCCCATACCTTTAGATAATGAGCAGTTCTTC.